This T cell receptor (beta chain) was observed in a study of blood T cells in healthy people across ages. About the study: About one barcoded beta molecule per two T cells was captured by template switching.

Healthy Russian Caucasian donors spanned ages about 6 to 100 years. Germline V CDR1 and CDR2: LGHNT, FRNRAP. V lost 2 bases to trimming and J lost 5 bases; unmatched junction nucleotides: 13. CDR3 length: 19 residues. Next came a second PCR, run for about 7 to 12 cycles, which used a sample-barcoded 5' primer along with a J-beta primer mix. TCRdb processed the 5' RACE reads anew with MiXCR; each CDR3 protein has one entry. The data contain fewer than 800,000 distinct CDR3 sequences, 21% of them singletons. This receptor was obtained from a man between 65 and 79 years old in good health. This rearrangement joins TRBV12-5 to TRBJ2-1, with TRBD2 identical over 12 bases. The specimen sequenced was blood. In DNA, the CDR3 is TGTGCTAGTGGTTTGACCTCGACTAGCGGGAGATCAATCGACAATGAGCAGTTCTTC. This translates into CASGLTSTSGRSIDNEQFF.